The 28 T cell receptor beta chains below all came from one sample that was sequenced in a study of early T cells in non-severe SARS-CoV-2 infection. TCRdb re-called the 5' RACE reads through MiXCR, storing one row per CDR3 protein. The sample lists around 56,000 distinct CDR3 sequences, over 10% occurring once. This material consisted of whole blood, taken at baseline. These receptors originate from an adult who was a healthcare worker with PCR-confirmed SARS-CoV-2 infection or an uninfected control (not recorded which).

In this sample, this clonotype turned up a few times. The V call is TRBV7-8, the J call TRBJ1-2, with D tentatively TRBD1 (6 bases). The CDR3 totals 13 residues. The germline CDR1 and CDR2 sequences are SGHVS and FQNEAQ. V was shortened by 5 bases and J by 5 bases, with 12 bases between the two germline ends. This chain's CDR3 is CASSPGQKYGYTF. The DNA for the CDR3 is TGTGCCAGCAGCCCGGGACAAAAGTATGGCTACACCTTC. Full variable domain (rest looked up from reference TRBV7-8 and TRBJ1-2): GAGVSQSPRYKVAKRGQDVALRCDPISGHVSLFWYQQALGQGPEFLTYFQNEAQLDKSGLPSDRFFAERPEGSVSTLKIQRTQQEDSAVYLCASSPGQKYGYTFGSGTRLTVV.

Of note for this clonotype: A read error may produce the germline difference seen at one junction end. V is TRBV18 and J is TRBJ2-7; D gene uncertain. The CDR3 is 14 amino acids. The germline V gene encodes CDR1 KGHSH and CDR2 LQKENI. The CDR3 nucleotides read TGTGTCAGCTCACCAGCCTACGGATCCTACGAGCAGTACTTC. Amino acids: CVSSPAYGSYEQYF. Full variable domain (remainder filled in from reference TRBV18 and TRBJ2-7): NAGVMQNPRHLVRRRGQEARLRCSPMKGHSHVYWYRQLPEEGLKFMVYLQKENIIDESGMPKERFSAEFPKEGPSILRIQQVVRGDSAAYFCVSSPAYGSYEQYFGPGTRLTVT.

This chain connects TRBV12-3 or TRBV12-4 to TRBJ2-7; 15 bases are shared with TRBD2. After removal of 7 bases from V and 2 bases from J, the junction contained 6 bases not matched to a gene. The CDR3 has 16 amino acids. CDR3: CASTGTSGGKPYEQYF. The DNA of the CDR3 is TGTGCCAGCACCGGGACTAGCGGGGGGAAGCCCTACGAGCAGTACTTC.

The chain links TRBV6-5 to TRBJ1-5; TRBD1 agrees at 7 bases. The germline V gene has CDR1 MNHEY and CDR2 SVGAGI. J was trimmed by 0 bases and V by 6 bases; bases with no gene match: 5. This CDR3 region has 15 residues. The CDR3 nucleotides read TGTGCCAGCAGAAGGGGACAGTATAGCAATCAGCCCCAGCATTTT. This sequence encodes CASRRGQYSNQPQHF.

The sample holds a few counts of this clonotype. The chain links TRBV25-1 to TRBJ2-7, with D possibly TRBD1 on 7 matching bases. The CDR3 has 16 amino acids. V was cut by 6 bases and J by 1 base, with 19 bases left in between. Germline V CDR1 and CDR2: MGHDK, SYGVNS. CDR3 sequence reads: CASSWGVMTGSYEQYF. The CDR3 nucleotides are TGTGCCAGCAGCTGGGGGGTGATGACAGGGTCCTACGAGCAGTACTTC.

This clonotype has at least ten counts. V gene TRBV6-2 or TRBV6-3 combines with J gene TRBJ1-5, with 7 positions matching TRBD1. The CDR3 consists of 15 residues. The V and J ends lost 0 bases and 2 bases, in that order; junction bases with no gene match: 1. Germline V gene sequence: CDR1 MNHEY, CDR2 SVGEGT. Here the CDR3 DNA reads TGTGCCAGCAGTTACTCCCAGGGGGGCAATCAGCCCCAGCATTTT. Protein product: CASSYSQGGNQPQHF.

This clonotype was seen at least ten times. The chain is built from TRBV24-1 and TRBJ2-1, with 10 bases that match TRBD2. In germline, CDR1 is KGHDR, CDR2 SFDVKD. The CDR3 has 19 residues. V was pared by 2 bases and J by 0 bases, with 9 bases of the junction left unmatched. This CDR3 reads CATSDWVAGGISSYNEQFF. The CDR3 coding sequence is TGTGCCACCAGTGATTGGGTAGCGGGAGGAATCAGCTCCTACAATGAGCAGTTCTTC.

Only a few counts were recorded for this clonotype. This rearrangement joins TRBV20-1 to TRBJ2-4; 8 positions match TRBD1. V gave up 1 base and J gave up 5 bases; unmatched junction bases: 10. The CDR3 consists of 16 residues. Germline values: CDR1 DFQATT, CDR2 SNEGSKA (reference sequence). The CDR3 bases are TGCAGTGCTAGAGCCGATCCAGGGGGCATCGAAAACATTCAGTACTTC. It codes for CSARADPGGIENIQYF.

This clonotype was picked up a small number of times. J is TRBJ2-1 and V is TRBV18; tentatively, D is TRBD1 (6 bases). The germline V and J ends were trimmed by 1 base and 2 bases, with 12 bases remaining between them. In germline, CDR1 is KGHSH, CDR2 LQKENI. The CDR3 consists of 16 residues. The CDR3 DNA is TGTGCCAGCTCACCACTAGGGACAAGGGCCTACAATGAGCAGTTCTTC. Its protein product is CASSPLGTRAYNEQFF.

This clonotype was observed many times. The chain links TRBV7-6 to TRBJ2-5; D may correspond to TRBD1 or TRBD2 (5 bases each). The V end was cut by 6 bases, the J end by 5 bases, with 22 bases between. CDR1 and CDR2 from the germline V gene are SGHVS and FNYEAQ. CDR3 length equals 16 residues. The CDR3 protein is CASRSNTQGTGETQYF. The CDR3 nucleotides read TGTGCCAGCAGATCAAACACCCAGGGTACGGGGGAGACCCAGTACTTC.

This chain joins TRBV19 and TRBJ1-2; tentative D call: TRBD1 (5 bases). V was pared by 5 bases and J by 8 bases, with 21 bases between. Looked up from germline, CDR1 is LNHDA and CDR2 is SQIVND (reference sequence). The CDR3 loop spans 15 amino acids. Here the CDR3 reads CASSPYTRDPAGYTF. CDR3 sequence (DNA): TGTGCCAGTAGTCCCTACACCCGGGACCCGGCCGGCTACACCTTC.

The V gene is TRBV9, the J gene TRBJ1-1, with D maybe TRBD1 (6 bases). From germline, CDR1 is SGDLS and CDR2 YYNGEE. CDR3 length equals 14 residues. V gave up 3 bases and J gave up 0 bases, with 9 bases separating them. As DNA, the CDR3 is TGTGCCAGCAGCGCCGGACAGATGAACACTGAAGCTTTCTTT. It is translated as CASSAGQMNTEAFF.

This chain connects TRBV5-6 to TRBJ1-1; the D gene is possibly TRBD1 (6 bases). CDR1 is SGHDT, CDR2 YYEEEE, per germline. The germline V and J ends were trimmed by 8 bases and 5 bases, with 22 bases remaining between them. This CDR3 region has 15 residues. The CDR3 loop reads CASLALTGYRTEAFF. The DNA of the CDR3 is TGTGCCAGTCTAGCCCTTACAGGGTATCGTACTGAAGCTTTCTTT.

The chain joins TRBV18 to TRBJ1-5, with 11 positions matching TRBD1. This CDR3 has 16 amino acids. V shed 4 bases and J 1 base; nucleotides not matched to a gene: 3. Germline-derived CDR1 and CDR2 are KGHSH and LQKENI. Written as DNA, the CDR3 is TGTGCCAGCTCACTAGGGACAGGGGGAAGCAATCAGCCCCAGCATTTT. The encoded protein is CASSLGTGGSNQPQHF.

The chain uses TRBV6-5 and TRBJ2-2; D remains ambiguous. Trimming shortened V by 6 bases and J by 1 base, and 6 bases separated the two germline ends. This CDR3 region has 13 residues. The germline CDR1 and CDR2 sequences are MNHEY and SVGAGI. CDR3 bases: TGTGCCAGCAGCCCAGGGAACACCGGGGAGCTGTTTTTT. Encoded protein: CASSPGNTGELFF.

This clonotype was picked up a small number of times. V gene TRBV28 combines with J gene TRBJ1-1, with TRBD1 as a possible D gene (5 bases). V lost 5 bases and J lost 5, with 15 bases in between. In germline, CDR1 is MDHEN, CDR2 SYDVKM. The CDR3 totals 14 residues. The CDR3 coding sequence is TGTGCCAGCAGTCCCGCCCGGGGCGGAACTGAAGCTTTCTTT. Translating it yields CASSPARGGTEAFF.

At least ten counts were recorded for this clonotype. The J gene is TRBJ2-1, the V gene TRBV29-1, with 12 bases matching TRBD2. After removal of 6 bases from V and 5 bases from J, the junction contained 8 bases not matched to a gene. This CDR3 region has 15 residues. Germline lookup yields CDR1 SQVTM and CDR2 ANQGSEA. The CDR3 loop is CSVPKGTSGHNEQFF. Here the CDR3 DNA reads TGCAGCGTCCCAAAGGGGACTAGCGGGCACAATGAGCAGTTCTTC.

The V gene is TRBV5-1, the J gene TRBJ2-3; 13 nucleotides match TRBD2. The CDR3 runs 16 residues. J was trimmed by 9 bases and V by 4 bases; bases with no gene match: 11. Germline V gene data show CDR1 as SGHRS and CDR2 as YFSETQ. CDR3: CASSPTSGGSFDTQYF. CDR3 sequence (DNA): TGCGCCAGCAGCCCGACTAGCGGGGGGTCCTTCGACACGCAGTATTTT.

Ten or more counts support this clonotype. V gene TRBV7-2 combines with J gene TRBJ1-1; D remains unclear. There are 16 residues in the CDR3. The germline V gene encodes CDR1 SGHTA and CDR2 FQGNSA. Trimming took off 1 base at V and 0 bases at J, with 12 bases between the two ends. DNA of the CDR3: TGTGCCAGCAGCTTAGAACGGAGGATATTGAACACTGAAGCTTTCTTT. This gives the protein CASSLERRILNTEAFF.

This clonotype has ten or more counts. The chain has TRBV18 and TRBJ2-3; D unclear. V was cut by 5 bases and J by 6 bases, with 12 bases left in between. The CDR3 contains 13 residues. Germline CDR1 and CDR2: KGHSH and LQKENI. The CDR3, as DNA: TGTGCCAGCTCAAGTGGCGGCTGGGATACGCAGTATTTT. Protein product: CASSSGGWDTQYF. The variable domain in full, with the rest retrieved from reference TRBV18 and TRBJ2-3, is NAGVMQNPRHLVRRRGQEARLRCSPMKGHSHVYWYRQLPEEGLKFMVYLQKENIIDESGMPKERFSAEFPKEGPSILRIQQVVRGDSAAYFCASSSGGWDTQYFGPGTRLTVL.

This clonotype has only a few counts. The rearrangement uses TRBV11-3 and TRBJ1-2; D gene ambiguous. Germline V gives CDR1 SGHNT, CDR2 YENEEA. The CDR3 is made up of 14 amino acids. V gave up 3 bases and J gave up 8 bases, with 16 bases separating them. The CDR3 region has the DNA TGTGCCAGCAGCTTGGTCAGCTCAGAGGTCGGCTACACCTTC. Residues: CASSLVSSEVGYTF.

The chain has TRBV6-6 and TRBJ2-5; D not certain. This CDR3 contains 11 residues. Deletions cut 6 bases from V and 5 bases from J, with 7 bases between. The germline V gene has CDR1 MNHNY and CDR2 SVGAGI (reference sequence). CDR3 bases: TGTGCCAGCAGCTATATGGAGACCCAGTACTTC. Protein sequence: CASSYMETQYF.

This sequence joins TRBV11-1 and TRBJ2-2; D remains ambiguous. Germline V gene data show CDR1 as SGHAT and CDR2 as FQDESV (reference sequence). There are 12 residues in the CDR3. The V end was cut by 2 bases, the J end by 4 bases, with 2 bases between. The CDR3 DNA sequence: TGTGCCAGCAGCTTACTCACCGGGGAGCTGTTTTTT. Translation gives CASSLLTGELFF.

The V gene is TRBV2, the J gene TRBJ2-1, with TRBD2 matching over 7 bases. Germline CDR1 and CDR2: SNHLY and FYNNEI. With 1 base clipped from V and 5 bases from J, the junction kept 5 bases outside the gene matches. The CDR3 is 15 amino acids. CDR3 nucleotide sequence: TGTGCCAGCAGTGAAGGGGCTAGCGGTAACAATGAGCAGTTCTTC. Residues: CASSEGASGNNEQFF.

This clonotype was seen repeatedly, ten times or more. This chain connects TRBV28 to TRBJ2-7, with D unresolved. V lost 6 bases, J lost 3 bases, and 9 bases lay in between. CDR1 is MDHEN and CDR2 is SYDVKM in the germline V gene. This CDR3 contains 12 residues. CDR3 DNA: TGTGCCAGCAGCACCCGGCGCTACGAGCAGTACTTC. Translation gives CASSTRRYEQYF.

A few counts support this clonotype. The chain is built from TRBV19 and TRBJ1-2; TRBD1 aligns across 9 bases. The CDR3 is 14 amino acids. CDR1 and CDR2 (germline): LNHDA, SQIVND (reference sequence). V shed 6 bases and J 3 bases; nucleotides not matched to a gene: 5. The CDR3 region is CASSSQGAYYGYTF. CDR3 nucleotides: TGTGCCAGTAGCTCACAGGGGGCTTACTATGGCTACACCTTC. The complete variable domain, with remaining parts taken from reference TRBV19 and TRBJ1-2, reads DGGITQSPKYLFRKEGQNVTLSCEQNLNHDAMYWYRQDPGQGLRLIYYSQIVNDFQKGDIAEGYSVSREKKESFPLTVTSAQKNPTAFYLCASSSQGAYYGYTFGSGTRLTVV.

This sequence joins TRBV2 and TRBJ2-7; 7 nucleotides agree with TRBD2. V shed 10 bases, J shed 2 bases, and the junction held 11 bases outside the gene matches. The germline V gene encodes CDR1 SNHLY and CDR2 FYNNEI. The CDR3 totals 14 residues. CDR3 sequence reads: CATRREVSAYEQYF. The CDR3, as DNA: TGTGCCACCCGACGGGAGGTGAGCGCCTACGAGCAGTACTTC. The full variable domain, with the rest looked up from reference TRBV2 and TRBJ2-7, is EPEVTQTPSHQVTQMGQEVILRCVPISNHLYFYWYRQILGQKVEFLVSFYNNEISEKSEIFDDQFSVERPDGSNFTLKIRSTKLEDSAMYFCATRREVSAYEQYFGPGTRLTVT.

Ten or more counts support this clonotype. The chain couples TRBV20-1 to TRBJ1-6; D is uncertain. The CDR3 runs to 13 residues. V lost 6 bases to trimming and J lost 10 bases, with 16 bases between them. Per the germline V gene, CDR1 is DFQATT and CDR2 is SNEGSKA (reference sequence). The CDR3 protein is CSAESDVGSPLHF. The CDR3 DNA sequence: TGCAGTGCCGAATCGGACGTGGGGTCACCCCTCCACTTT.